This TCR beta chain was observed in a study of identifying expanded T cells in peripheral blood. The CDR3 length is 13 residues. The V and J ends lost 3 bases and 1 base respectively, with 9 bases between them. Germline assignment: CDR1 SQVTM and CDR2 ANQGSEA. The method was immunoSEQ multiplex PCR; TCRdb's version includes in-frame clones alone and lacks a portion of them. The data show approximately 94,000 clones, 80% to 90% seen once. The chain is built from TRBV29-1 and TRBJ2-5; D gene uncertain. The specimen sequenced was blood. The clonotype originates from a person aged 18 to 70 in good health. CDR3 nucleotide sequence: TGCAGCGTTGACCTGGGATCCCAAGAGACCCAGTACTTC. Encoded protein: CSVDLGSQETQYF.